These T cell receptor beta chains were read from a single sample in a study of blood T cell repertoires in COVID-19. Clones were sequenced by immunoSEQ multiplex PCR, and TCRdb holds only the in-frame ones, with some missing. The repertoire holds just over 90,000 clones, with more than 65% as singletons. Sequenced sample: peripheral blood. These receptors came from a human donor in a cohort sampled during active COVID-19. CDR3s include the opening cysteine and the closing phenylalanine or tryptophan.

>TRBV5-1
CASSLALGGGYEQYF
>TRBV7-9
CASSLDRVSYGYTF
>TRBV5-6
CASSYQGQSRNSPLHF
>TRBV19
CASSMGRGYTEAFF
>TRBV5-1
CASSLGLSDNSPLHF
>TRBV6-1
CASSEGQGNNQPQHF
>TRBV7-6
CASSLVPSGRETQYF
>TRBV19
CASSILRGSDTEAFF
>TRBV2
CASRDNSYEQYF
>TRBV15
CATSREGLGNEQFF
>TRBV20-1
CSASLWGAGQGAPREAFF
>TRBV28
CASSMYRGHNQPQHF
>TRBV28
CASGMFSFRVSGNTIYF
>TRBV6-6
CASHRGGNEKLFF
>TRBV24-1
CATSSRAGGALDEQFF
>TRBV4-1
CASSPGTGGYGYTF
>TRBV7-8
CASSAGLIVTGELFF
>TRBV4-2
CASSQGDRNTEAFF
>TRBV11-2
CASSLGGHNQPQHF
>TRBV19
CASRLGQALGAQHF
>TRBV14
CASSQTLGTGEFF
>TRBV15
CATSSLTGGVSSGANVLTF
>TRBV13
CASSLFNSRIGSSANTDTQYF
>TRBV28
CASTPGLGTDTQYF
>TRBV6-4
CASSSTGTGPDTQYF
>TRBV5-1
CASSSGGRPEKLFF
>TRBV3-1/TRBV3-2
CASSQDGGPGYEQFF
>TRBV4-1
CASSQPSGRSYNEQFF
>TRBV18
CASSTRQLAFF
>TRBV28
CASSLTWRDLGHNEQFF
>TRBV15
CATSPGLAGAVNEQFF
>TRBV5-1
CASSLVPGAQETQYF
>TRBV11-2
CASSLYSGGYEQYF
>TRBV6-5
CASTYGRGSTEAFF
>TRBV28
CASSLGQGARREKLFF
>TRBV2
CASSTRDRAGNEQFF
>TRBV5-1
CASSSGGRDQPQHF
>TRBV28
CASTGQRLLGDTQYF
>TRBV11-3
CASSLHRQETQYF
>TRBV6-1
CASSDGGTNQPQHF
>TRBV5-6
CASSLGPYRGLSGNTIYF
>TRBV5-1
CASSDRGQTNTEAFF
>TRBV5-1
CASRKDSSYEQYF
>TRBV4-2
CASSQDALAGGPSSETQYF
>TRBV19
CASSPGLAFSTDTQYF
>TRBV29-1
CSSTGGDTEAFF
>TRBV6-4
CASSDDSFPNEKLFF
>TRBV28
CASRGQGRSYEQYF
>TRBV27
CASSLGAGELYEQYF
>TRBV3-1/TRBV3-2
CASSQVGIGGKNTEAFF
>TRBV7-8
CASSSPRQRLAEAVDTDTQYF